This section outlines one T cell receptor beta chain sequence together with its context. The CDR3 sequence is 13 residues long. V lost 7 bases and J lost 9, with 13 bases in between. The protocol was immunoSEQ multiplex PCR, while the TCRdb copy is restricted to in-frame clones and leaves out a portion. Among approximately 200,000 clones listed, approximately 86% were seen once. Grouping used clinical history reported by participants in a survey and questionnaire. The entry originates in a study of blood T cell repertoires in COVID-19. Study-level background: Sites across the United States, Italy and Spain contributed samples from acute and convalescent COVID-19.

This clonotype was sampled from a woman in her 30s who had recovered from COVID-19. This rearrangement joins TRBV12-3 or TRBV12-4 to TRBJ1-6; D is unclear. The sequencing sample was made of PBMCs or T cells enriched from blood (not recorded which). The CDR3 sequence: CASTPRDFSPLHF. CDR3 nucleotides: TGTGCCAGCACCCCCCGGGATTTTTCACCCCTCCACTTT.